The subject of this entry is one TCR beta chain. It lacks a known antigen. It has no much larger one-base neighbor in the sample; base qualities were not kept. Explained via the paper, the treatment or condition label denotes: nivolumab (PD-1 blockade) given before sampling. The DNeasy Blood and Tissue Kit was used to extract DNA from formalin-fixed paraffin-embedded specimens. The TCR beta locus was amplified and sequenced using the immunoSEQ assay, from which bulk TCR Vbeta CDR3 data were obtained. Processing in the source paper ran as follows. CDR3s were excluded if they were non-productive, were shorter than 7 amino acids, or did not start with C or end with F/W. Analysis was restricted to specimens with at least 1000 reads, and each clonotype was defined at the amino acid level. Clonality was computed as 1 minus Pielou's evenness. To equalize library sizes, abundance-weighted random subsampling with replacement was performed and repeated 100 times so that 95% confidence intervals could be reported. The Morisita overlap index was used to quantify repertoire overlap, and the top 40 clones in each specimen were examined for overlap with the irAE. What TCRdb holds here is the immuneACCESS table cut down to in-frame rearrangements. Part of the clones is not present; checked against another copy, under half of the missing clones reflect an unresolved V gene, and the others are unexplained. V, J and clone size are those of that table, while D and trimming were read from the DNA. For this sample there are fewer than 25,000 clones; 90% to 95% appear just once. Of the sample, 1.1% to 1.5% is held by the ten largest clones.

Based on the germline V gene, the CDR1 and CDR2 sequences are SQVTM and ANQGSEA. After removal of 4 bases from V and 5 bases from J, the junction retains 6 bases not matched to a gene. The CDR3, from cysteine to phenylalanine, totals 13 residues. Solely the CDR3 DNA is kept, with 39 bases framed from the first base. The sample is drawn from a study of T cells in tumors and immune-related adverse events (dated by TCRdb to about 2021). The sample in question was lymph node tissue, obtained from a patient treated with anti-PD-1 therapy. This receptor chain uses TRBV29-1 and TRBJ2-7; TRBD1 matches 9 bases in the middle. The TCR was taken from a female donor with metastatic renal cell carcinoma. The base sequence is TGCAGCGTTGTCCGACAGGGGGGGGACGAGCAGTACTTC. Translated, it reads CSVVRQGGDEQYF.